The 16 T cell receptor beta chains presented below share a single source sample, sequenced in a study of T cell responses to AZD1222 COVID-19 vaccine. Sequenced by immunoSEQ multiplex PCR; TCRdb stores in-frame clones only, minus some. The sample records 150,000 to 200,000 clones, roughly nine tenths being singletons. Source: peripheral blood, taken on day 0 of AZD1222 vaccination. The receptor set was obtained from an adult in good health.

This clone was counted once. The CDR3 loop reads CASSGPTGPSYEQYV. As DNA, the CDR3 is TGTGCCAGCAGTGGTCCTACAGGGCCCTCCTACGAGCAGTACGTC. The rearrangement links TRBV6-4 to TRBJ2-7; maybe TRBD1 (6 bases). Germline CDR1 reads MRHNA; CDR2 reads SNTAGT. The CDR3 totals 15 residues. Trimming pared 4 bases from V and 0 bases from J, leaving 13 bases between.

The genes are TRBV4-3 and TRBJ1-5; D ambiguous. The CDR3 spans 15 residues. The ends were cut back, 4 bases at V and 1 base at J, with 11 bases in the middle. The germline gives CDR1 LGHNA, CDR2 YSLEER. The CDR3, as DNA: TGCGCCAGCAGCCCCATCTTCAGCAGCAATCAGCCCCAGCATTTT. This codes for CASSPIFSSNQPQHF.

The sample holds a few counts of this clone. The chain employs TRBV24-1 and TRBJ2-3; unclear D gene. V was pared by 5 bases and J by 0 bases, with 5 bases between. Germline CDR1 KGHDR, CDR2 SFDVKD. CDR3 length: 13 amino acids. The CDR3 bases are TGTGCCACCAGTGGTGATAGCACAGATACGCAGTATTTT. It is translated as CATSGDSTDTQYF.

The V and J genes are TRBV2 and TRBJ2-5; 7 bases agree with TRBD2. V was pared by 8 bases and J by 3 bases, with 3 bases of the junction left unmatched. This CDR3 region has 12 residues. Per the germline V gene, CDR1 is SNHLY and CDR2 is FYNNEI. This CDR3 reads CASGLVEETQYF. The CDR3, as DNA: TGTGCCAGCGGACTAGTGGAAGAGACCCAGTACTTC.

V gene TRBV7-2 combines with J gene TRBJ1-6, with 9 bases aligning to TRBD1. J was trimmed by 9 bases and V by 8 bases; bases with no gene match: 11. Germline CDR1 is SGHTA and CDR2 is FQGNSA. The CDR3 totals 15 residues. CDR3 sequence: CASGLGQGYRSPLHF. DNA for the CDR3: TGTGCCAGCGGCCTAGGACAGGGGTATCGTTCACCCCTCCACTTT. The whole variable domain, filled in from reference TRBV7-2 and TRBJ1-6, reads GAGVSQSPSNKVTEKGKDVELRCDPISGHTALYWYRQSLGQGLEFLIYFQGNSAPDKSGLPSDRFSAERTGGSVSTLTIQRTQQEDSAVYLCASGLGQGYRSPLHFGNGTRLTVT.

This clone came up once. V and J are TRBV4-3 and TRBJ2-7; 7 nucleotides agree with TRBD1. Germline V CDR1 and CDR2: LGHNA, YSLEER. Unmatched junction bases numbered 5, after V lost 4 bases and J lost 2 bases. The CDR3 has 14 amino acids. The chain's CDR3 is CASSLGQRPYEQYF. CDR3 coding DNA: TGCGCCAGCAGCCTGGGACAGCGTCCCTACGAGCAGTACTTC.

The chain links TRBV28 to TRBJ2-5, with TRBD1 matching over 10 bases. V was clipped by 6 bases and J by 7 bases; unmatched bases: 11. The CDR3 length is 15 residues. Germline CDR1 is MDHEN and CDR2 is SYDVKM. This chain's CDR3 is CASSTTGQGIGTQYF. DNA of the CDR3: TGTGCCAGCAGCACAACGGGACAGGGGATCGGGACCCAGTACTTC.

This clone was seen more than once but under ten times. The chain joins TRBV24-1 to TRBJ2-7, with D uncertain. This CDR3 has 13 residues. Germline loops: CDR1 KGHDR, CDR2 SFDVKD. The V end was cut by 4 bases, the J end by 6 bases, with 12 bases between. The CDR3 DNA is TGTGCCACCAGTGACCCGAACTTGGGCGAGCAGTACTTC. Translating gives CATSDPNLGEQYF.

The rearrangement joins TRBV5-1 to TRBJ1-1; the D is unclear. Trimming removed 1 base from V and 2 bases from J, with 12 bases in between. This CDR3 contains 15 residues. The germline V gene encodes CDR1 SGHRS and CDR2 YFSETQ. CDR3 loop: CASSLQAVSNTEAFF. CDR3 DNA sequence: TGCGCCAGCAGCTTGCAGGCAGTTAGCAACACTGAAGCTTTCTTT.

This chain joins TRBV18 and TRBJ2-7, with TRBD1 matching over 8 bases. This CDR3 is 16 amino acids long. V lost 5 bases, J lost 6 bases, and 15 bases stayed unmatched. Germline V CDR1 and CDR2: KGHSH, LQKENI. The CDR3 DNA reads TGTGCCAGCTCAGACTCAGCAGGGGGCCGCCCCAGCGAGCAGTACGTC. Amino acid sequence: CASSDSAGGRPSEQYV.

J is TRBJ2-2 and V is TRBV5-1; the D gene could be TRBD1 or TRBD2 (5 bases each). Germline loops: CDR1 SGHRS, CDR2 YFSETQ. The CDR3 sequence is 15 residues long. The V end was cut by 6 bases, the J end by 3 bases, with 15 bases between. The CDR3 DNA reads TGCGCCAGCAAACTCAGAGGGGTGGACACCGGGGAGCTGTTTTTT. Translation: CASKLRGVDTGELFF.

The chain joins TRBV5-1 to TRBJ1-1; 10 positions agree with TRBD1. The CDR3 is 14 amino acids. V shed 0 bases and J 6 bases; nucleotides not matched to a gene: 2. Per germline, CDR1 SGHRS and CDR2 YFSETQ. The CDR3, as DNA: TGCGCCAGCAGCTTGGTGGGGACAGGGGCTGAAGCTTTCTTT. It yields the protein CASSLVGTGAEAFF.

The rearrangement joins TRBV7-9 to TRBJ2-3; 9 nucleotides match TRBD1. The CDR3 runs 15 residues. Germline values: CDR1 SEHNR, CDR2 FQNEAQ (reference sequence). J lost 6 bases, V lost 5 bases, and 9 bases had no gene match. The DNA for the CDR3 is TGTGCCAGCAGCCGATGGGACAGGGTGGAGGATACGCAGTATTTT. Its translation: CASSRWDRVEDTQYF.

This chain joins TRBV6-2 or TRBV6-3 and TRBJ2-5; either TRBD1 or TRBD2 may supply D (5 bases each). The CDR3 consists of 14 residues. Germline-derived CDR1 and CDR2 are MNHEY and SVGEGT. Deletions cut 6 bases from V and 2 bases from J, with 13 bases between. Here the CDR3 reads CASSFLAGQETQYF. In nucleotides, the CDR3 is TGTGCCAGCAGCTTCCTAGCAGGGCAAGAGACCCAGTACTTC.

This clone appeared once. One junction end disagrees with the germline gene, perhaps due to a read error. This chain links TRBV7-7 with TRBJ2-2; weak D call: TRBD1 (6 bases). Germline V lookup: CDR1 SSHAT, CDR2 FNYEAQ (reference sequence). CDR3 length: 16 amino acids. The DNA for the CDR3 is TGTGCTAGCAGCCCATCAGGGGTCCGGGACACCGGGGAGCTGTTTTTT. This gives the protein CASSPSGVRDTGELFF.

The V and J genes are TRBV4-1 and TRBJ1-2; D perhaps matches TRBD1 (6 bases). Germline V CDR1 and CDR2: MGHRA, YSYEKL. V was clipped by 1 base and J by 5 bases, with 14 bases between them. There are 15 residues in the CDR3. The CDR3 reads CASSQATGRVYGYTF. The CDR3 DNA reads TGCGCCAGCAGCCAAGCAACAGGGAGGGTGTATGGCTACACCTTC.